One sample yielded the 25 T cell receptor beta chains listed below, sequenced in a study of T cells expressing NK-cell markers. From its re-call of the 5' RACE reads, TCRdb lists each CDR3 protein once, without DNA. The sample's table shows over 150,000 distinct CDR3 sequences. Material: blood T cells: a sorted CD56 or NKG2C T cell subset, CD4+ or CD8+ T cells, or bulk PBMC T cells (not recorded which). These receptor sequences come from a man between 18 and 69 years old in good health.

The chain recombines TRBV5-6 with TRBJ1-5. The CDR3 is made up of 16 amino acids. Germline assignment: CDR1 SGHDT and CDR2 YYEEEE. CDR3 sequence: CASSLGHLRSNQPQHF. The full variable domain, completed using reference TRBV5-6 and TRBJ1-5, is DAGVTQSPTHLIKTRGQQVTLRCSPKSGHDTVSWYQQALGQGPQFIFQYYEEEERQRGNFPDRFSGHQFPNYSSELNVNALLLGDSALYLCASSLGHLRSNQPQHFGDGTRLSIL.

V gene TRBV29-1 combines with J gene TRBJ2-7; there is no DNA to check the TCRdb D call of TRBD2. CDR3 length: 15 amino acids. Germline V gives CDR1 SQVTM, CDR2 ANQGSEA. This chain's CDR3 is CSVEGRGAGGYEQYF.

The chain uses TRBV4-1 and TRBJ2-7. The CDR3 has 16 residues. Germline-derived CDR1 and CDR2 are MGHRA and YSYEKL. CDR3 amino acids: CASSQDPTGASYEQYF.

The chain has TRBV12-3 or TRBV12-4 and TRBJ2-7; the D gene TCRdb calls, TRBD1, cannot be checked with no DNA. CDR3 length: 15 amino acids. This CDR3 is CASSPRTGGGYEQYF.

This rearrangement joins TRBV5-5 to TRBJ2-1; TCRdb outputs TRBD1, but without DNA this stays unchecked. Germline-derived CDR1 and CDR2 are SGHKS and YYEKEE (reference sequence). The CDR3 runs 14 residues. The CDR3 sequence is CASMGDSNYNEQFF.

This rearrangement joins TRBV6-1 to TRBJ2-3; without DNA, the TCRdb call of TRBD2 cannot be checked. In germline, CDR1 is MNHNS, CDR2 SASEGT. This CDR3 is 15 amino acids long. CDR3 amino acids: CASSEARLDADTQYF.

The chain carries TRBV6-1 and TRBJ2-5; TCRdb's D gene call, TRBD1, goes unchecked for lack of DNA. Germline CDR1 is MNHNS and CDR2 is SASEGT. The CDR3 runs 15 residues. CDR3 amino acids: CASSVTLRELETQYF.

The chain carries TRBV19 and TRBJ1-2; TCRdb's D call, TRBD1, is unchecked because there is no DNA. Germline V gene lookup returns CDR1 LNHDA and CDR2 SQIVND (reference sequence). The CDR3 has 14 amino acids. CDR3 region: CASNDWAGDYGYTF.

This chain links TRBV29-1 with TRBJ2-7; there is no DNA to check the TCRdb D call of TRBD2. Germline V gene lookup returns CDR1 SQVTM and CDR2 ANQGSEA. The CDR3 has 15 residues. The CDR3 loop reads CSVEDARDYPYEQYF.

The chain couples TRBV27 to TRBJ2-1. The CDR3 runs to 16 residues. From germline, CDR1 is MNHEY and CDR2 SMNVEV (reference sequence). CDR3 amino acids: CASSRLAPSSYNEQFF.

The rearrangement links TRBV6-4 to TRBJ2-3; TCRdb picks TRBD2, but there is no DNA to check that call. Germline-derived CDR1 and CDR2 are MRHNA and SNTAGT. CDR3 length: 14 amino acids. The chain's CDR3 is CASRPTSVADTQYF.

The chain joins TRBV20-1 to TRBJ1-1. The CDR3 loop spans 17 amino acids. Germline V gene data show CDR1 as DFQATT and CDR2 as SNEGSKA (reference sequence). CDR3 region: CSARDQGDDRALGKAFF.

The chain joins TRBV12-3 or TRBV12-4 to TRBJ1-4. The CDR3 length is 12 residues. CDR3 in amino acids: CASSPTNEKLFF.

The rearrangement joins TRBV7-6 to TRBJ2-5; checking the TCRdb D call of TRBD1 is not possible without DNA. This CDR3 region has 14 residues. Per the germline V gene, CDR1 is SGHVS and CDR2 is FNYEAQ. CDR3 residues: CASSERTGKETQYF.

CDR3 residues: CASSSQGWETQYF. The V call is TRBV7-6, the J call TRBJ2-5; the TRBD1 assignment by TCRdb is unverifiable without DNA. The germline V gene has CDR1 SGHVS and CDR2 FNYEAQ. The CDR3 totals 13 residues.

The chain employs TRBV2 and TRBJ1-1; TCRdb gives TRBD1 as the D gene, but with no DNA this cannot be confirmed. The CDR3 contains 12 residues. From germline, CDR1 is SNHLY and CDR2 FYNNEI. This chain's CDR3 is CAITSGVTEAFF. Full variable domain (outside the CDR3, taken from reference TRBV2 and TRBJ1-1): EPEVTQTPSHQVTQMGQEVILRCVPISNHLYFYWYRQILGQKVEFLVSFYNNEISEKSEIFDDQFSVERPDGSNFTLKIRSTKLEDSAMYFCAITSGVTEAFFGQGTRLTVV.

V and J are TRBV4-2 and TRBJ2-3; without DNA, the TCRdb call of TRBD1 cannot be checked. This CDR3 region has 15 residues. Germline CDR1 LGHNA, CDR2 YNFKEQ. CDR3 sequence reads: CASSPGFKVSDTQYF.

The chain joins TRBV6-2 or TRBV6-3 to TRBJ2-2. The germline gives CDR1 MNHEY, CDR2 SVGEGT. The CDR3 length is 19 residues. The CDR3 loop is CASSYSPRLFANTGELFFF.

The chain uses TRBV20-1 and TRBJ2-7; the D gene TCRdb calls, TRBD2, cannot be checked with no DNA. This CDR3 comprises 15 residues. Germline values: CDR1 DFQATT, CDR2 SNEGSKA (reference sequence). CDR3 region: CSASGGLAGTYEQYF.

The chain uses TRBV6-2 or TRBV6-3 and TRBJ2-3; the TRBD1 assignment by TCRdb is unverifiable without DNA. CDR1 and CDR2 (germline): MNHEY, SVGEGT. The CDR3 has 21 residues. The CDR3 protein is CASSYSNVLGDPPASTDTQYF.

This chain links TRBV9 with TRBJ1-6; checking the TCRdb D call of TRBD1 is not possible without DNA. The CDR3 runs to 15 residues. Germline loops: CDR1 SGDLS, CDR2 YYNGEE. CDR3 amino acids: CASSVSGNYNSPLHF.

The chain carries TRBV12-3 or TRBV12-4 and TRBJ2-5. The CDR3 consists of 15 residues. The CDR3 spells CASSFRYAGFETQYF.

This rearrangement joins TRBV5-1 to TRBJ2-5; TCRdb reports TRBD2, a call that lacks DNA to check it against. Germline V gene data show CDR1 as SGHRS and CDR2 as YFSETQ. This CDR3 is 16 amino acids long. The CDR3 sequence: CASRAGTSGTGETQYF. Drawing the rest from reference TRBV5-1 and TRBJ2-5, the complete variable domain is KAGVTQTPRYLIKTRGQQVTLSCSPISGHRSVSWYQQTPGQGLQFLFEYFSETQRNKGNFPGRFSGRQFSNSRSEMNVSTLELGDSALYLCASRAGTSGTGETQYFGPGTRLLVL.

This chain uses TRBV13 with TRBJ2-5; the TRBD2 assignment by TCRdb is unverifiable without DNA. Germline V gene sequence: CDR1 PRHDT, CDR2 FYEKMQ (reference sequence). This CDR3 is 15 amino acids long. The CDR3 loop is CASSTSGGSQETQYF.

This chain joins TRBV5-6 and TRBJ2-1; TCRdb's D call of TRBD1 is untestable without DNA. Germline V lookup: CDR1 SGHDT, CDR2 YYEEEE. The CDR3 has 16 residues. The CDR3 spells CASSLWPGQGHNEQFF.